This T cell receptor (beta chain) was documented in a study of cytomegalovirus exposure and HLA in healthy donors. J gave up 10 bases and V 6 bases, and 6 bases lay outside the gene matches. Germline-derived CDR1 and CDR2 are MNHEY and SVGAGI. The CDR3 is made up of 12 amino acids. Points from the study as a whole: For presence/absence analyses, sequencing depth was assumed to be roughly uniform across donors.

The PCR was carried out with 60 Vbeta primers and 13 Jbeta primers. Sequencing used immunoSEQ multiplex PCR; TCRdb keeps in-frame clones, though not all of them. The table records over 110,000 clones, roughly four fifths of them present only once. A note on this clone: Its antigen is undetermined.

The rearrangement joins TRBV6-5 to TRBJ2-3; 8 bases align to TRBD1. Sequenced material: PBMCs. The TCR originated in a woman aged 40 to 49 in good health and CMV-seronegative. CDR3 region: CASSAGQGAQYF. The DNA of the CDR3 is TGTGCCAGCAGCGCTGGACAGGGAGCGCAGTATTTT.